Listed below are T cell receptor beta chains from one sample, sequenced in a study of HIV-infected patients and healthy controls. Each CDR3 protein gets one entry after TCRdb re-called the 5' RACE reads with MiXCR. The repertoire includes some 3,500 distinct CDR3 sequences, about 20% of them detected once, and 25% to 30% sits in the top ten. The material sequenced was blood, taken before antiretroviral therapy. Receptor source: an adult with HIV infection. CDR3s include the opening cysteine and the closing phenylalanine or tryptophan. Each record gives: D gene, clone size, V gene, J gene, CDR3 DNA, CDR3 protein. D genes are given only for firm matches. Clone size is stated in some rows and not others, as once, few, many or a class when expanded.

>.|.|TRBV6-6|TRBJ1-1
TGTGCCAGCACCTCCATGGGGGCGGACACTGAAGCTTTCTTT
CASTSMGADTEAFF
>TRBD1|few|TRBV13|TRBJ2-1
TGTGCCAGCAGCTTGGGACAGGGTAACAATGAGCAGTTCTTC
CASSLGQGNNEQFF
>.|medium-sized|TRBV3-1|TRBJ1-4
TGTGCCAGCAGCCGTTCTGGGGAAAAACTGTTTTTT
CASSRSGEKLFF
>TRBD1|few|TRBV29-1|TRBJ2-3
TGCAGCGTTGAGTACAGGGGGGTTCCAGATACGCAGTATTTT
CSVEYRGVPDTQYF
>.|few|TRBV30|TRBJ1-2
TGTGCCTGGACTGGGCAAACCTATGGCTACACCTTC
CAWTGQTYGYTF
>TRBD1|.|TRBV3-1|TRBJ1-5
TGTGCCAGCAGCCATTCAGACAGGGGGAGCAATCAGCCCCAGCATTTT
CASSHSDRGSNQPQHF
>TRBD2|few|TRBV9|TRBJ2-3
TGTGCCAGCAGCTCTAGCGGGGGCGACACAGATACGCAGTATTTT
CASSSSGGDTDTQYF
>.|.|TRBV3-1|TRBJ2-7
TGTGCCAGCAGCCAAGATTCTAGCAGTGCCCTCGACGAGCAGTACTTC
CASSQDSSSALDEQYF
>TRBD2|medium-sized|TRBV13|TRBJ2-3
TGTGCCAGCAGCTTAGGACTAGCGAACACAGATACGCAGTATTTT
CASSLGLANTDTQYF
>.|medium-sized|TRBV12-3/TRBV12-4|TRBJ2-4
TGTGCCAGCAGTTTCGGGGGAAACATTCAGTACTTC
CASSFGGNIQYF
>TRBD1|few|TRBV7-3|TRBJ1-4
TGTGCCAGCAGCTTCTCCCGGACAGGGGTTGTAGAAAAACTGTTTTTT
CASSFSRTGVVEKLFF
>TRBD1|few|TRBV10-3|TRBJ1-6
TGTGCCATCAGACCCGGGACAGACTCCTATAATTCACCCCTCCACTTT
CAIRPGTDSYNSPLHF
>TRBD2|medium-sized|TRBV19|TRBJ2-1
TGTGCCAGTAGTATGGGGCGGGGGGTAGGCAATGAGCAGTTCTTC
CASSMGRGVGNEQFF
>.|medium-sized|TRBV5-1|TRBJ2-7
TGCGCCAGCAGGGTCGAGGTTACTGCTTACGAGCAGTACTTC
CASRVEVTAYEQYF
>TRBD1|.|TRBV6-1|TRBJ1-6
TGTGCCAGCAGTGAGACGACAGGGGCCAATTCACCCCTCCACTTT
CASSETTGANSPLHF
>.|.|TRBV5-1|TRBJ1-1
TGCGCCAGCAGCTTGGAGGTCTCGGCAGCTATGAACACTGAAGCTTTCTTT
CASSLEVSAAMNTEAFF
>TRBD2|.|TRBV12-3/TRBV12-4|TRBJ2-1
TGTGCCAGCAGGGTACTAGCGGGGGGCCAGAAGAGCTCCTACAATGAGCAGTTCTTC
CASRVLAGGQKSSYNEQFF
>.|.|TRBV7-3|TRBJ2-7
TGTGCCAGAAAGACAGAATCCTACGAGCAGTACTTC
CARKTESYEQYF
>.|medium-sized|TRBV15|TRBJ2-7
TGTGCCACCAGCAGAGATTCGGCAGGGGCAGACGAGCAGTACTTC
CATSRDSAGADEQYF
>.|medium-sized|TRBV7-2|TRBJ2-2
TGTGCCAGCCCCATGGTCAGGACTAAGAACACCGGGGAGCTGTTTTTT
CASPMVRTKNTGELFF
>.|medium-sized|TRBV6-6|TRBJ2-5
TGTGCCAGCAGTTACGTGAACAGCCAAGAGACCCAGTACTTC
CASSYVNSQETQYF
>.|medium-sized|TRBV10-3|TRBJ1-1
TGTGCCATCAGTGAGGACATCACTGAAGCTTTCTTT
CAISEDITEAFF
>TRBD2|few|TRBV6-5|TRBJ2-3
TGTGCCAGCAGTTACAGGGCTAGCGGGGAAGATACGCAGTATTTT
CASSYRASGEDTQYF
>.|few|TRBV10-2|TRBJ2-7
TGCGCCAGCAGCCTGCAGGGGGGGTCCGAGCAGTACTTC
CASSLQGGSEQYF
>.|.|TRBV29-1|TRBJ2-7
TGCAGCGTGTATGGCGGCAGGGACTACGAGCAGTACTTC
CSVYGGRDYEQYF
>.|medium-sized|TRBV7-7|TRBJ2-3
TGTGCCAGCAGCCCCACAAAGATCTGGGGCACAGATACGCAGTATTTT
CASSPTKIWGTDTQYF
>.|few|TRBV12-3/TRBV12-4|TRBJ2-3
TGTGCTGCGGGACACATCACAGATACGCAGTATTTT
CAAGHITDTQYF
>.|medium-sized|TRBV7-6|TRBJ2-5
TGTGCCAGCAGCTTAGCGACCGAGACCCAGTACTTC
CASSLATETQYF
>.|.|TRBV20-1|TRBJ1-2
TGCAGTGCAACAGGGTTTGGAAACTATGGCTACACCTTC
CSATGFGNYGYTF
>.|few|TRBV6-2/TRBV6-3|TRBJ2-4
TGTGCCAGCAGTACACACACGGCCGGCGAAAACATTCAGTACTTC
CASSTHTAGENIQYF
>.|medium-sized|TRBV11-2|TRBJ1-1
TGTGCCAGCAGCTTAAACGGTGGGGTGAGGAACACTGAAGCTTTCTTT
CASSLNGGVRNTEAFF
>TRBD1|.|TRBV7-2|TRBJ1-4
TGTGCCAGCAGCTATGACAGGGGAGGGGAAAAACTGTTTTTT
CASSYDRGGEKLFF
>TRBD1|few|TRBV20-1|TRBJ2-7
TGCAGTGTTTGGGACAGGGAGAACGAGCAGTACTTC
CSVWDRENEQYF
>.|few|TRBV7-9|TRBJ2-7
TGTGCCAGCTTTGGACAGAGCTCCTACGAGCAGTACTTC
CASFGQSSYEQYF
>TRBD1|large|TRBV6-5|TRBJ2-7
TGTGCCAGCAGTTACGAGGGACAGGCCTACGAGCAGTACTTC
CASSYEGQAYEQYF
>.|.|TRBV25-1|TRBJ1-2
TGTGCCAGCAGTGAAATGGGAGCCTACACCTTC
CASSEMGAYTF
>.|medium-sized|TRBV12-3/TRBV12-4|TRBJ1-2
TGTGCCAGCAGTTTAGGGACAGTCTATGGCTACACCTTC
CASSLGTVYGYTF
>TRBD2|.|TRBV12-3/TRBV12-4|TRBJ2-3
TGTGCCAGCAGTCCCGGGACTAGCGGGGCGAAGTATTTT
CASSPGTSGAKYF
>.|medium-sized|TRBV27|TRBJ2-3
TGTGCCAGCGGAGGGGGCAGGACGCAGTATTTT
CASGGGRTQYF
>.|.|TRBV12-5|TRBJ2-1
TGTGCTAGTGGCCCGACCTCCTACAATGAGCAGTTCTTC
CASGPTSYNEQFF
>TRBD1|.|TRBV4-2|TRBJ1-5
TGTGCCAGCAGCCCCGACAGGGGCAATCAGCCCCAGCATTTT
CASSPDRGNQPQHF